This TCR beta chain was sequenced for a study of early T cells in non-severe SARS-CoV-2 infection. The ends lost 0 bases at V and 10 bases at J; junction bases unmatched: 11. The CDR3 totals 17 residues. In germline, CDR1 is LGHDT, CDR2 YNNKEL (reference sequence). The study, taken as a whole, reports: VDJdb matching, biased toward anti-spike CD8 responses, missed private and CD4 specificities.

TCRdb re-derived calls from the 5' RACE reads in MiXCR, one entry per CDR3 protein. The table records around 31,000 distinct CDR3 sequences, 5.7% of them present only once. Only a few counts were recorded for this clonotype. No antigen is known for it. The material sequenced was whole blood. V usage is TRBV3-1 and J usage is TRBJ2-1; 11 bases match TRBD2. This TCR was sampled from an adult who was a healthcare worker with PCR-confirmed SARS-CoV-2 infection or an uninfected control (not recorded which). The DNA of the CDR3 is TGTGCCAGCAGCCAAGATCTATTAGCGGGAGGGCTGAGGGAGCAGTTCTTC. Protein product: CASSQDLLAGGLREQFF.